The 4 T cell receptor beta chains below were found in one sample sequenced in a study of human T cells and chemical hapten exposure. The time point: patch test 1, 2 weeks after DPC sensitization. The sample's treatment: therapeutic diphenylcyclopropenone sensitization with weekly scalp DPC. TCRdb used MiXCR to reprocess the RACE reads, holding one entry per CDR3 protein. The sample shows just under 350,000 distinct CDR3 sequences, 5.5% to 8% of them seen only once. Material: whole blood, obtained in connection with sensitization to the hapten diphenylcyclopropenone (DPC). These receptors came from a woman between 18 and 29 years old with alopecia areata. Some clones in this sample may be carry-over from other donors' samples.

This clonotype was seen ten or more times. This chain connects TRBV15 to TRBJ1-2; D unresolved. Germline loops: CDR1 LNHNV, CDR2 YYDKDF (reference sequence). Deletions cut 0 bases from V and 3 bases from J, with 11 bases between. There are 15 residues in the CDR3. The chain's CDR3 is CATSRDMLGDYGYTF. For the CDR3, the DNA is TGTGCCACCAGCAGAGATATGCTTGGGGACTATGGCTACACCTTC.

This clonotype came up many times. V and J are TRBV29-1 and TRBJ2-7, with D possibly being TRBD1 (6 bases). The ends were cut back, 3 bases at V and 4 bases at J, with 13 bases in the middle. The germline V gene encodes CDR1 SQVTM and CDR2 ANQGSEA. The CDR3 length is 13 residues. For the CDR3, the DNA is TGCAGCGTTGACGTGGGGGCTGGGTACGAGCAGTACTTC. Translated: CSVDVGAGYEQYF.

This clonotype has a count of ten or more. V gene TRBV4-2 combines with J gene TRBJ2-7, with 7 bases matching TRBD1. This CDR3 has 15 residues. Germline loops: CDR1 LGHNA, CDR2 YNFKEQ. The trim removed 4 bases at V and 6 bases at J, leaving 12 bases unmatched. The CDR3 sequence is CASSPSTTGKLEQYF. The CDR3 coding sequence is TGTGCCAGCAGCCCGTCGACGACAGGGAAGCTCGAGCAGTACTTC.

Points on this clonotype: No conserved phenylalanine or tryptophan ends this CDR3, so it is likely a read error. The genes are TRBV2 and TRBJ2-2, with TRBD1 as a possible D gene (5 bases). Trimming took 3 bases from V and 11 from J, leaving 7 bases between them. This CDR3 region has 11 residues. Per the germline V gene, CDR1 is SNHLY and CDR2 is FYNNEI. In nucleotides, the CDR3 is TGTGCCAGCAGTGACTGGACAGAGCTGTTTTCT. It is translated as CASSDWTELFS.